The TCR beta chain described here comes from a study of T cell responses to AZD1222 COVID-19 vaccine. Points from the study as a whole: Donors, mostly white British, included more females; clonal diversity was possibly underestimated. Compared with day 0, the breadth and depth of the Spike-specific TCR repertoire rose significantly after two doses of AZD1222.

Germline V gene data show CDR1 as SGHDT and CDR2 as YYEEEE. The CDR3 loop spans 16 amino acids. Trimming at V came to 2 bases and at J to 2 bases, leaving 7 bases not matched to a gene. On this clone: Its cognate antigen is unknown.

Data came from immunoSEQ multiplex PCR; TCRdb stores just in-frame clones and leaves some out. The sample yields 100,000 to 150,000 clones, around 94% seen once. This chain uses TRBV5-6 with TRBJ1-2; 9 positions match TRBD1. The TCR sequence derives from an adult in good health. This specimen consisted of peripheral blood, obtained on day 0 of AZD1222 vaccination. CDR3 in amino acids: CASSFQTGGANYGYTF. CDR3 nucleotide sequence: TGTGCCAGCAGCTTCCAGACAGGGGGAGCCAACTATGGCTACACCTTC.